The next 9 T cell receptor beta chains were all read from a single sample in a study of shared clonotypes between healthy human individuals. Data came from immunoSEQ multiplex PCR; TCRdb stores just in-frame clones and leaves some out. The table has about 1.5 million clones, roughly 96% seen once. Sequenced sample: naive CD4+ T cells sorted from blood. Subset denoted: CD45RA+ positively selected. The receptor set was obtained from a man aged 25-45 years in good health.

The V call is TRBV18, the J call TRBJ2-1, with 7 bases aligning to TRBD2. The CDR3 has 15 amino acids. The germline CDR1 and CDR2 sequences are KGHSH and LQKENI. V gave up 2 bases and J gave up 5 bases; unmatched junction bases: 6. The CDR3 coding sequence is TGTGCCAGCTCACCAGGGCCTAGCGGAGACAATGAGCAGTTCTTC. Amino acid sequence: CASSPGPSGDNEQFF.

In this sample, this clone turned up once. This chain links TRBV6-1 with TRBJ2-7, with 14 nucleotides matching TRBD2. CDR1 and CDR2 from the germline V gene are MNHNS and SASEGT. V lost 2 bases, J lost 5 bases, and 11 bases stayed unmatched. The CDR3 loop spans 18 amino acids. The CDR3 DNA reads as TGTGCCAGCAGTGAATCGGGACTAGCGGGAGTTCTTAGTAACGAGCAGTACTTC. It encodes CASSESGLAGVLSNEQYF.

This clone was counted once. The chain combines TRBV13 with TRBJ2-4; 10 bases agree with TRBD1. CDR1 is PRHDT, CDR2 FYEKMQ, per germline (reference sequence). Trimming cost V 4 bases and J 9 bases; bases outside gene matches: 3. The CDR3 is 13 residues long. CDR3: CASSWDRGGIQYF. The CDR3 nucleotides read TGTGCCAGCAGCTGGGACAGGGGTGGCATTCAGTACTTC.

This clone was seen only a few times. V is TRBV29-1 and J is TRBJ1-2; no firm D call. This CDR3 comprises 12 residues. Trimming removed 3 bases at V and 4 bases at J, with 9 bases between. The germline gives CDR1 SQVTM, CDR2 ANQGSEA. CDR3 in amino acids: CSVEARTYGYTF. CDR3 in DNA: TGCAGCGTTGAGGCCAGAACCTATGGCTACACCTTC.

The chain couples TRBV5-1 to TRBJ2-1; TRBD2 matches at 9 bases. The germline V gene encodes CDR1 SGHRS and CDR2 YFSETQ. V trimming: 5 bases; J trimming: 7 bases; junction bases outside the gene matches: 7. The CDR3 has 14 amino acids. The CDR3 loop reads CASRKREAGNEQFF. The DNA of the CDR3 is TGCGCCAGCAGGAAGCGGGAGGCGGGGAATGAGCAGTTCTTC.

The V and J genes are TRBV6-6 and TRBJ1-5, with D tentatively TRBD1 (6 bases). CDR3 size: 13 residues. V lost 6 bases and J 1 base, leaving 7 bases between the germline ends. The V gene's germline CDR1 is MNHNY and CDR2 SVGAGI (reference sequence). The CDR3 is CASSTGSNQPQHF. CDR3 nucleotides: TGTGCCAGCAGCACAGGGAGCAATCAGCCCCAGCATTTT.

The chain combines TRBV9 with TRBJ1-1; D unclear. Looked up from germline, CDR1 is SGDLS and CDR2 is YYNGEE. Trimming removed 0 bases from V and 0 bases from J, with 6 bases in between. This CDR3 region has 14 residues. The CDR3 loop is CASSVVPVNTEAFF. The DNA of the CDR3 is TGTGCCAGCAGCGTAGTACCAGTGAACACTGAAGCTTTCTTT.

The chain recombines TRBV29-1 with TRBJ2-7; D remains ambiguous. V lost 7 bases to trimming and J lost 6 bases, with 16 bases between them. The germline V gene has CDR1 SQVTM and CDR2 ANQGSEA. This CDR3 region has 12 residues. The CDR3 here is CSGGETVSEQYF. The CDR3 DNA is TGCAGCGGCGGAGAGACGGTTTCCGAGCAGTACTTC.

The chain has TRBV19 and TRBJ1-5; D might be TRBD1 (5 bases). Germline V gene sequence: CDR1 LNHDA, CDR2 SQIVND (reference sequence). CDR3 length: 14 amino acids. V was clipped by 3 bases and J by 7 bases, with 13 bases between them. The CDR3 DNA sequence: TGTGCCAGTAGTATCCGAATCGGGGACCAGCCCCAGCATTTT. This codes for CASSIRIGDQPQHF.